This section outlines one T cell receptor beta chain sequence together with its context. This specimen belongs to a study of regulatory T cells in long-lasting Graves disease. Time point noted: newly diagnosed GD, antithyroid drugs for less than 3 months. From PBMCs, RNA was extracted and then used to make the TCR library. Between the trimmed V and J ends, which lost 1 base and 10 bases, there was a span of 9 bases. Germline V lookup: CDR1 SEHNR, CDR2 FQNEAQ (reference sequence). The CDR3 covers 12 residues. Through Arm-PCR of CDR3 regions and iRepertoire HTBI primers, TCR beta libraries were built. One entry per CDR3 protein, called by TCRdb with MiXCR from the multiplex PCR reads. Here the sample spans around 500,000 distinct CDR3 sequences, around an eighth being singletons. This sample was also put to use in a study of T cells in Graves' hyperthyroidism and ophthalmopathy. That investigation notes: Graves' hyperthyroidism was deemed stable given no ophthalmopathy progression within 18 months.

Sequenced here: peripheral blood mononuclear cells (PBMCs), sampled at new diagnosis, from a patient treated with antithyroid drugs. The TCR sequence derives from a man aged 25-45 years with Graves disease. The rearrangement links TRBV7-9 to TRBJ2-3; D not resolved. In DNA, the CDR3 is TGTGCCAGCAGCTTAGGCCTCGGAGCGCAGTATTTT. Its protein is CASSLGLGAQYF.